What follows are 31 T cell receptor beta chains derived from one specimen sequenced in a study of control samples from healthy donors and cancer patients. Sequenced by immunoSEQ multiplex PCR; TCRdb stores in-frame clones only, minus some. The profile shows 150,000 or so clones, 80% to 95% of them singletons. The sample consisted of blood. The source of these receptors is a man between 18 and 35 years old in good health.

J is TRBJ1-1 and V is TRBV24-1, with D tentatively TRBD1 (6 bases). The germline V and J ends were trimmed by 5 bases and 4 bases, with 10 bases remaining between them. CDR1 KGHDR and CDR2 SFDVKD come from the germline V gene. The CDR3 is 13 residues long. The CDR3 region is CATSGLGGTEAFF. Here the CDR3 DNA reads TGTGCCACCAGTGGCTTAGGGGGCACTGAAGCTTTCTTT.

The chain carries TRBV19 and TRBJ2-3; D gene uncertain. Germline V lookup: CDR1 LNHDA, CDR2 SQIVND (reference sequence). The CDR3 sequence is 16 residues long. The V end was cut by 6 bases, the J end by 4 bases, with 20 bases between. In DNA form, the CDR3 reads TGTGCCAGTAGACACTTGGTGGGATACGGCCCAGATACGCAGTATTTT. Translating it yields CASRHLVGYGPDTQYF.

The chain is built from TRBV28 and TRBJ1-1; TRBD1 agrees at 11 bases. CDR3 size: 16 residues. Germline V gives CDR1 MDHEN, CDR2 SYDVKM. Unmatched junction bases numbered 7, after V lost 3 bases and J lost 4 bases. The DNA for the CDR3 is TGTGCCAGCAGTTTCGGGACAGGGGGATTCAGCACTGAAGCTTTCTTT. Its protein product is CASSFGTGGFSTEAFF.

V usage is TRBV12-3 or TRBV12-4 and J usage is TRBJ1-5; D gene unclear. This CDR3 comprises 13 residues. The ends were cut back, 6 bases at V and 0 bases at J, with 6 bases in the middle. Here the CDR3 reads CASSLNSNQPQHF. CDR3 coding DNA: TGTGCCAGCAGCCTCAATAGCAATCAGCCCCAGCATTTT.

This clone has only a few counts. V gene TRBV7-9 combines with J gene TRBJ2-7; D remains unclear. The CDR3 consists of 13 residues. Germline V gene lookup returns CDR1 SEHNR and CDR2 FQNEAQ (reference sequence). With 6 bases removed from V and 4 bases from J, the gap between germline ends came to 13 bases. In nucleotides, the CDR3 is TGTGCCAGCAGGAGGCAAGAAGGATACGAGCAGTACTTC. This translates into CASRRQEGYEQYF.

The rearrangement uses TRBV2 and TRBJ2-7; D is undetermined. Germline assignment: CDR1 SNHLY and CDR2 FYNNEI. This CDR3 comprises 14 residues. Trimming pared 0 bases from V and 5 bases from J, leaving 11 bases between. Here the CDR3 reads CASSEALRPDEQYF. The CDR3 nucleotides read TGTGCCAGCAGTGAAGCGCTTCGCCCCGACGAGCAGTACTTC.

V usage is TRBV6-2 or TRBV6-3 and J usage is TRBJ1-6, with D perhaps TRBD1 (5 bases). The length of the CDR3 is 13 residues. Germline CDR1 is MNHEY and CDR2 is SVGEGT. Trimming took off 4 bases at V and 5 bases at J, with 6 bases between the two ends. CDR3 DNA: TGTGCCAGCAGTTTGGGGGATAATTCACCCCTCCACTTT. It specifies CASSLGDNSPLHF.

This sequence joins TRBV18 and TRBJ2-6; D tentatively fits TRBD1 or TRBD2 (6 bases each). The CDR3 extends over 19 amino acids. V shed 0 bases and J shed 2 bases, with 17 bases lying between them. Germline CDR1 and CDR2: KGHSH and LQKENI. Written as DNA, the CDR3 is TGTGCCAGCTCACCACCGGGGGGCCAGGGGAGCCCTGGGGCCAACGTCCTGACTTTC. Protein: CASSPPGGQGSPGANVLTF. Full variable domain (remainder filled in from reference TRBV18 and TRBJ2-6): NAGVMQNPRHLVRRRGQEARLRCSPMKGHSHVYWYRQLPEEGLKFMVYLQKENIIDESGMPKERFSAEFPKEGPSILRIQQVVRGDSAAYFCASSPPGGQGSPGANVLTFGAGSRLTVL.

The chain employs TRBV28 and TRBJ2-7; no definite D call. V shed 6 bases and J shed 2 bases, with 11 bases lying between them. The CDR3 contains 13 residues. The V gene's germline CDR1 is MDHEN and CDR2 SYDVKM. In DNA form, the CDR3 reads TGTGCCAGCAGGGCCAGGAATACCTACGAGCAGTACTTC. This translates into CASRARNTYEQYF.

The rearrangement links TRBV2 to TRBJ1-3; no clear D gene. The V and J ends lost 4 bases and 4 bases respectively, with 5 bases between them. The germline V gene has CDR1 SNHLY and CDR2 FYNNEI. CDR3 length: 12 residues. The CDR3 here is CASSAVGNTIYF. DNA for the CDR3: TGTGCCAGCAGTGCGGTGGGAAACACCATATATTTT.

The gene calls are TRBV11-2 and TRBJ2-7, with D perhaps TRBD1 (6 bases). This CDR3 comprises 13 residues. The germline gives CDR1 SGHAT, CDR2 FQNNGV. V was shortened by 3 bases and J by 3 bases, with 9 bases between the two germline ends. CDR3 amino acids: CASSFRTVYEQYF. The CDR3, as DNA: TGTGCCAGCAGCTTCCGGACAGTCTACGAGCAGTACTTC.

CDR3: CARGVGNTEAFF. The CDR3 DNA is TGTGCCCGAGGGGTAGGGAACACTGAAGCTTTCTTT. The chain carries TRBV30 and TRBJ1-1; perhaps TRBD1 as D (5 bases). Trimming shortened V by 8 bases and J by 1 base, and 11 bases separated the two germline ends. The CDR3 is 12 amino acids. Germline V gives CDR1 GTSNPN, CDR2 SVGIG (reference sequence). Full variable domain (rest looked up from reference TRBV30 and TRBJ1-1): SQTIHQWPATLVQPVGSPLSLECTVEGTSNPNLYWYRQAAGRGLQLLFYSVGIGQISSEVPQNLSASRPQDRQFILSSKKLLLSDSGFYLCARGVGNTEAFFGQGTRLTVV.

In this sample, this clone turned up once. The rearrangement uses TRBV19 and TRBJ2-1; D is tentatively TRBD1 or TRBD2 (5 bases each). The V end lost 10 bases, the J end lost 0 bases, and 13 bases lay between the germline ends. The CDR3 is made up of 14 amino acids. Germline values: CDR1 LNHDA, CDR2 SQIVND (reference sequence). In nucleotides, the CDR3 is TGTGCCATCCCGGGACGCGGCTCCTACAATGAGCAGTTCTTC. As protein: CAIPGRGSYNEQFF.

The chain uses TRBV29-1 and TRBJ1-1; D not resolved. This CDR3 region has 13 residues. CDR1 is SQVTM and CDR2 is ANQGSEA in the germline V gene. Between the trimmed V and J ends, which lost 7 bases and 4 bases, there was a span of 16 bases. CDR3 residues: CSAPFQDGTEAFF. CDR3 coding DNA: TGCAGCGCCCCGTTCCAGGACGGCACTGAAGCTTTCTTT.

The rearrangement joins TRBV14 to TRBJ2-1; 10 nucleotides match TRBD2. J was trimmed by 9 bases and V by 3 bases; bases with no gene match: 8. There are 15 residues in the CDR3. Germline V gene sequence: CDR1 SGHDN, CDR2 FVKESK. The DNA of the CDR3 is TGTGCCAGCAGCCAGAGCGGGAGGGCCACGGTTGAGCAGTTCTTC. It is translated as CASSQSGRATVEQFF. The full variable domain, with the rest looked up from reference TRBV14 and TRBJ2-1, is EAGVTQFPSHSVIEKGQTVTLRCDPISGHDNLYWYRRVMGKEIKFLLHFVKESKQDESGMPNNRFLAERTGGTYSTLKVQPAELEDSGVYFCASSQSGRATVEQFFGPGTRLTVL.

The chain carries TRBV29-1 and TRBJ1-2, with D possibly being TRBD1 (6 bases). Germline V gives CDR1 SQVTM, CDR2 ANQGSEA. Trimming took off 6 bases at V and 3 bases at J, with 11 bases between the two ends. The CDR3 consists of 12 residues. The CDR3 sequence: CSVKTGDYGYTF. CDR3 sequence (DNA): TGCAGCGTGAAGACAGGAGACTATGGCTACACCTTC.

The chain recombines TRBV13 with TRBJ2-3; TRBD1 aligns across 8 bases. The germline V gene has CDR1 PRHDT and CDR2 FYEKMQ (reference sequence). This CDR3 contains 15 residues. The V segment lost 5 bases and the J segment 2 bases; nucleotides outside the gene matches: 6. The chain's CDR3 is CASSRQGSYTDTQYF. Written as DNA, the CDR3 is TGTGCCAGCAGCAGACAGGGGTCTTACACAGATACGCAGTATTTT.

The gene calls are TRBV11-1 and TRBJ1-1, with D maybe TRBD1 (6 bases). With 5 bases removed from V and 8 bases from J, the gap between germline ends came to 12 bases. Per the germline V gene, CDR1 is SGHAT and CDR2 is FQDESV (reference sequence). The length of the CDR3 is 12 residues. DNA of the CDR3: TGTGCCAGCAGCCCCGGACAGATCGAAGCTTTCTTT. As protein: CASSPGQIEAFF.

The chain is built from TRBV27 and TRBJ2-1; D is possibly TRBD2 (5 bases). From germline, CDR1 is MNHEY and CDR2 SMNVEV (reference sequence). The CDR3 extends over 13 amino acids. V was clipped by 3 bases and J by 7 bases, with 10 bases between them. In DNA, the CDR3 is TGTGCCAGCAGTTTTAGCGCTGGTAATGAGCAGTTCTTC. Amino acid sequence: CASSFSAGNEQFF.

This clone appeared once. This chain joins TRBV11-2 and TRBJ2-7, with D tentatively TRBD2 (5 bases). In germline, CDR1 is SGHAT, CDR2 FQNNGV. With 5 bases removed from V and 3 bases from J, the gap between germline ends came to 8 bases. The CDR3 has 12 amino acids. This CDR3 reads CASSRGNYEQYF. The CDR3 nucleotides are TGTGCCAGCAGCCGAGGGAACTACGAGCAGTACTTC.

V is TRBV10-2 and J is TRBJ1-1; D perhaps matches TRBD1 (6 bases). The V gene's germline CDR1 is WSHSY and CDR2 SAAADI. This CDR3 is 15 amino acids long. Trimming removed 3 bases from V and 5 bases from J, with 16 bases in between. The CDR3 nucleotides are TGCGCCAGCAGTGAAAGAGCAGGGGTAGTGACTGAAGCTTTCTTT. The encoded protein is CASSERAGVVTEAFF.

The rearrangement uses TRBV19 and TRBJ2-5; unclear D gene. The CDR3 spans 14 residues. The V and J ends lost 4 bases and 4 bases respectively, with 13 bases between them. Germline V lookup: CDR1 LNHDA, CDR2 SQIVND (reference sequence). This CDR3 reads CASSRSGNSETQYF. CDR3 coding DNA: TGTGCCAGTAGTAGGTCTGGGAATTCAGAGACCCAGTACTTC.

The V call is TRBV5-4, the J call TRBJ2-2; D gene unclear. Trimming stripped 1 base from V and 7 bases from J, with 11 bases between. The CDR3 is 14 residues long. CDR1 and CDR2 from the germline V gene are SGHNT and YYREEE (reference sequence). The CDR3 DNA reads TGTGCCAGCAGCTTGCGGCCGCAACTCGGGGAGCTGTTTTTT. Its translation: CASSLRPQLGELFF.

This clone was found once. This rearrangement joins TRBV21-1 to TRBJ2-1; TRBD2 reflects the table's D call only, with no check against the DNA. TRBV21-1 is labeled a pseudogene. This CDR3 is built from 15 residues. CDR3 sequence reads: CASSTGGRRANEQFF. CDR3 coding DNA: TGTGCCAGCAGCACGGGGGGGCGTAGGGCAAATGAGCAGTTCTTC.

V usage is TRBV7-9 and J usage is TRBJ2-5; unclear D gene. Trimming left V 3 bases short and J 6 bases short, with 11 bases between. CDR3 length: 13 residues. Germline-derived CDR1 and CDR2 are SEHNR and FQNEAQ (reference sequence). Here the CDR3 DNA reads TGTGCCAGCAGCTTTCTAGTTGCGAAGACCCAGTACTTC. Its protein product is CASSFLVAKTQYF.

V gene TRBV3-1 (or the pseudogene TRBV3-2) combines with J gene TRBJ1-5; 7 positions agree with TRBD1. The CDR3 covers 15 residues. Trimming cost V 3 bases and J 3 bases; bases outside gene matches: 5. CDR1 LGHDT and CDR2 YNNKEL come from the germline V gene (reference sequence). CDR3 nucleotide sequence: TGTGCCAGCAGCCAGTGGGGACAGAACAATCAGCCCCAGCATTTT. Protein product: CASSQWGQNNQPQHF.

Remarks on this clone: The same CDR3 can be traced to other DNA sequences in this sample. The J gene is TRBJ1-1, the V gene TRBV30; D is unresolved. This CDR3 contains 13 residues. Per the germline V gene, CDR1 is GTSNPN and CDR2 is SVGIG (reference sequence). V lost 1 base and J lost 1, with 7 bases in between. In DNA, the CDR3 is TGTGCCTGGAGTGCCACGGGGAACACTGAAGCTTTCTTT. It translates to CAWSATGNTEAFF.

The CDR3 coding sequence is TGTGCCAGTAGACCAACGGTTGGGAATACAGATACGCAGTATTTT. Protein sequence: CASRPTVGNTDTQYF. This chain connects TRBV19 to TRBJ2-3; no reliable D call. The germline V and J ends were trimmed by 6 bases and 3 bases, with 16 bases remaining between them. The CDR3 is 15 amino acids. Germline V gene sequence: CDR1 LNHDA, CDR2 SQIVND (reference sequence).

The J gene is TRBJ1-2, the V gene TRBV12-3 or TRBV12-4; 7 bases line up with TRBD1. The CDR3 has 12 amino acids. V gave up 5 bases and J gave up 6 bases; unmatched junction bases: 3. The DNA for the CDR3 is TGTGCCAGCAGTCCACAGGGGAATGGCTACACCTTC. Translating it yields CASSPQGNGYTF.

This clone was counted once. The chain has TRBV3-1 (or the pseudogene TRBV3-2) and TRBJ2-7, with D maybe TRBD1 (6 bases). Deletions cut 4 bases from V and 2 bases from J, with 15 bases between. Germline V gene data show CDR1 as LGHDT and CDR2 as YNNKEL (reference sequence). This CDR3 is built from 15 residues. CDR3 coding DNA: TGTGCCAGCAGCCCAACGGACAGATTCGCCTACGAGCAGTACTTC. Translating it yields CASSPTDRFAYEQYF.

The rearrangement uses TRBV7-3 and TRBJ2-1; D ambiguous. The CDR3 is made up of 13 amino acids. V lost 0 bases, J lost 8 bases, and 8 bases lay in between. Germline-derived CDR1 and CDR2 are SGHTA and FQGTGA. CDR3 bases: TGTGCCAGCAGCTTAACCCGGGCGGATGAGCAGTTCTTC. The encoded protein is CASSLTRADEQFF.